This T cell receptor beta chain is from a study of cytomegalovirus exposure and HLA in healthy donors. Whole-study results and caveats: A few chains tied to CMV proved CMV antigen-specific in vitro.

CDR1 and CDR2 (germline): ENHRY, SYGVKD. With 10 bases clipped from V and 6 bases from J, the junction kept 3 bases outside the gene matches. This CDR3 is 11 amino acids long. In regard to this clone: Antigen: not known.

The repertoire was sequenced with immunoSEQ multiplex PCR; TCRdb's copy has only in-frame clones and lacks some. The sample shows a few hundred thousand clones, over 80% of them seen only once. Input material: PBMCs. The V call is TRBV10-3, the J call TRBJ2-1; TRBD2 matches 7 bases. The sequence derives from a young woman in good health and CMV-seropositive. This chain's CDR3 is CASTSANEQFF. In nucleotides, the CDR3 is TGTGCCAGCACTAGCGCCAATGAGCAGTTCTTC.